This TCR beta chain was retrieved from a study of human T cells and chemical hapten exposure. Germline V gene sequence: CDR1 DFQATT, CDR2 SNEGSKA (reference sequence). The CDR3 is 15 residues long. The germline V and J ends were trimmed by 6 bases and 10 bases, with 22 bases remaining between them. TCRdb itself ran the RACE reads through MiXCR, one entry per CDR3 protein. The data show 250,000 or so distinct CDR3 sequences, about 9% seen once. This clonotype was counted only a few times. Time point noted: pre-sensitization, week 0. As for treatment: therapeutic diphenylcyclopropenone sensitization with weekly scalp DPC.

This chain connects TRBV20-1 to TRBJ1-6, with D maybe TRBD1 (5 bases). This TCR came from a woman in her 40s with alopecia areata. Some clones in this sample may be carry-over from other donors' samples. The material was whole blood, obtained in connection with sensitization to the hapten diphenylcyclopropenone (DPC). The CDR3: CSASLRGGKGSPLHF. As DNA, the CDR3 is TGCAGTGCAAGCCTTCGGGGGGGAAAAGGCTCACCCCTCCACTTT.